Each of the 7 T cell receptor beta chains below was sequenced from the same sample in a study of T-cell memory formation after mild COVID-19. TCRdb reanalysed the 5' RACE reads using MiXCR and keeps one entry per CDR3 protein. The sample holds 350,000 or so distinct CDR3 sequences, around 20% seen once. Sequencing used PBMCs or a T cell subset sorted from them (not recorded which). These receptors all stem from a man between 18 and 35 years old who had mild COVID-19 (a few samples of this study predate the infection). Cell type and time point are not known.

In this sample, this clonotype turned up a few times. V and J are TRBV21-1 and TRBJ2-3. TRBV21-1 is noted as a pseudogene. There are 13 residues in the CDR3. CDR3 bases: TGTGCCAGCAGCAAAGTCGCCGCAGATACGCAGTATTTT. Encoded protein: CASSKVAADTQYF.

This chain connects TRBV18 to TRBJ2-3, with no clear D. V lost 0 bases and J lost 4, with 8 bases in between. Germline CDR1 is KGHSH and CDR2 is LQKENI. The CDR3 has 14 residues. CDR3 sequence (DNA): TGTGCCAGCTCACCACCGGGCGCAGCAGATACGCAGTATTTT. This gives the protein CASSPPGAADTQYF.

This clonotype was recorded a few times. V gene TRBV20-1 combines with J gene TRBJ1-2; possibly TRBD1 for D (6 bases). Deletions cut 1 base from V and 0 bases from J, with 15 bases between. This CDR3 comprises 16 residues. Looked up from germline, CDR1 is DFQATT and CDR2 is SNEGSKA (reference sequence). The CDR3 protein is CSARVGAPRANYGYTF. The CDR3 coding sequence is TGCAGTGCTAGAGTGGGGGCCCCAAGAGCTAACTATGGCTACACCTTC.

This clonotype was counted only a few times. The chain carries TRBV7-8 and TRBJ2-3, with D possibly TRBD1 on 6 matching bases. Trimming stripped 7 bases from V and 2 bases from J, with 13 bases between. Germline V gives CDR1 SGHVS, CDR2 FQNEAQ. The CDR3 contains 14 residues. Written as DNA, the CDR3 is TGTGCCAGCACCCAACAGGGAAACACAGATACGCAGTATTTT. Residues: CASTQQGNTDTQYF.

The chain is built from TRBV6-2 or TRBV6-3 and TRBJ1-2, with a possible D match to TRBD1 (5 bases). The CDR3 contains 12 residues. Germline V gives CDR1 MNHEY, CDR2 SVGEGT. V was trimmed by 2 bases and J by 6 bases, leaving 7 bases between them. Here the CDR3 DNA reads TGTGCCAGCAGTTACGGACAAGATGGCTACACCTTC. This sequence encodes CASSYGQDGYTF.

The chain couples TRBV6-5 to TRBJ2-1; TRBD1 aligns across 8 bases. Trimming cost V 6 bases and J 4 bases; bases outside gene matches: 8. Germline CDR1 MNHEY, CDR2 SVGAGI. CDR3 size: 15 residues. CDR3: CASSPSGTGYNEQFF. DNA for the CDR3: TGTGCCAGCAGCCCCTCCGGGACAGGATACAATGAGCAGTTCTTC.

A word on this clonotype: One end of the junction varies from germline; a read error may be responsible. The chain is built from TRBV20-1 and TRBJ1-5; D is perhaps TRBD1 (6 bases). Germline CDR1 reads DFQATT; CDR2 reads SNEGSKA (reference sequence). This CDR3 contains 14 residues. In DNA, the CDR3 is TGCGGTGCTAGAGAGGTACAGGGTCATCAGCCCCAGCATTTT. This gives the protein CGAREVQGHQPQHF.